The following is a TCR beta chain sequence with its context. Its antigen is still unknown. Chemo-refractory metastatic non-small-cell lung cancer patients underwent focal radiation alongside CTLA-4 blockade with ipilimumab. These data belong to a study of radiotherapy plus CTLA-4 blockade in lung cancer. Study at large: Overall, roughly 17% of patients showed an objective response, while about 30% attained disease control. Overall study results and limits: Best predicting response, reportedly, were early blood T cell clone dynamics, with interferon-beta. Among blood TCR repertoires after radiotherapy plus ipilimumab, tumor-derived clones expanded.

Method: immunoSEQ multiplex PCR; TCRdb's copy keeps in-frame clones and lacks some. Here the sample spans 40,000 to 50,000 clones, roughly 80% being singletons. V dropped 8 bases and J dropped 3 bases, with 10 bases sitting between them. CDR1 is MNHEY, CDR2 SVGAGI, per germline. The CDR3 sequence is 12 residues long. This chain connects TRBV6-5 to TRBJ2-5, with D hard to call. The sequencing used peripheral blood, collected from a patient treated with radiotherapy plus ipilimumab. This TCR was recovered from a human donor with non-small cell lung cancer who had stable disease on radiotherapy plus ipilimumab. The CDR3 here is CASRSVEETQYF. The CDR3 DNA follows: TGTGCCAGCCGGAGCGTGGAAGAGACCCAGTACTTC.